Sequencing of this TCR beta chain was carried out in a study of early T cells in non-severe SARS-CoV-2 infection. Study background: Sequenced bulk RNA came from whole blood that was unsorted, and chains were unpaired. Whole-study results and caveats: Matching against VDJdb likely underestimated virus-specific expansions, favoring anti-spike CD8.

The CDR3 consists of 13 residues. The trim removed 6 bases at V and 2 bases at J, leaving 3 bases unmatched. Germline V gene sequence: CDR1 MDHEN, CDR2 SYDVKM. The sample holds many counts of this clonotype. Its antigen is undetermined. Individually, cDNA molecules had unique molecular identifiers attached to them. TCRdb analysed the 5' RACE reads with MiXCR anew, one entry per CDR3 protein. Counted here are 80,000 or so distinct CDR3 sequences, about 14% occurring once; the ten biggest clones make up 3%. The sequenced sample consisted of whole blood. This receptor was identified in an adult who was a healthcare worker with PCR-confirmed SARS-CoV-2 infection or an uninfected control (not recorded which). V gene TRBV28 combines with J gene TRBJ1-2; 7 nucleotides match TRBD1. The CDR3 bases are TGTGCCAGCAGGAACAGGGGAAACTATGGCTACACCTTC. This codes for CASRNRGNYGYTF.